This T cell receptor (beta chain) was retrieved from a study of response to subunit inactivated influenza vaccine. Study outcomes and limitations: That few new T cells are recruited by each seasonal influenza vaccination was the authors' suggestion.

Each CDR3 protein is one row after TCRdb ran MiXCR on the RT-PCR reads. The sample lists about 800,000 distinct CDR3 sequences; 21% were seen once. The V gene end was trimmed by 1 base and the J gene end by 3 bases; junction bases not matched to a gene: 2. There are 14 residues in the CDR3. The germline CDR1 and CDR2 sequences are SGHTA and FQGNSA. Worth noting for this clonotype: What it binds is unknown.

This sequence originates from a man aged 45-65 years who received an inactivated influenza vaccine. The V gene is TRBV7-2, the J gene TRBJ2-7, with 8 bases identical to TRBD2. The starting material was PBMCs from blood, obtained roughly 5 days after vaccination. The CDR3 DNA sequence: TGTGCCAGCAGCTTAGTAGCGGGGTACTACGAGCAGTACTTC. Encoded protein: CASSLVAGYYEQYF.